This TCR beta chain is drawn from a study of regulatory T cells in long-lasting Graves disease. Study findings and constraints: More public clonotypes were shared by persistent patients (around 3,000) than by new patients (around 990).

Time point of the sample: newly diagnosed GD, antithyroid drugs for less than 3 months. PBMCs were the source of the RNA used for TCR sequencing. Library construction for TCR beta used iRepertoire HTBI primers and Arm-PCR of CDR3 regions. TCRdb redid the calling of the multiplex PCR reads with MiXCR, one entry per CDR3 protein. The sample has 510,000 or so distinct CDR3 sequences; 12% are singletons. V lost 3 bases, J lost 5 bases, and 6 bases stayed unmatched. The CDR3 is 15 amino acids. The germline V gene has CDR1 SGHVT and CDR2 SQSDAQ. Ten or more counts support this clonotype. What it binds is unknown. The same data also contributed to another study, on T cells in Graves' hyperthyroidism and ophthalmopathy.

This sequence was found in a young woman with Graves disease. The specimen was peripheral blood mononuclear cells (PBMCs), collected at new diagnosis, from a patient treated with antithyroid drugs. The rearrangement joins TRBV7-4 to TRBJ1-5; the match to TRBD1 covers 8 bases. The CDR3 loop is CASSFYGQGDQPQHF. The DNA for the CDR3 is TGTGCCAGCAGCTTTTACGGACAGGGCGATCAGCCCCAGCATTTT.